A single T cell receptor (beta chain) is shown here with its context. As yet, its antigen is unknown. The V end lost 3 bases, the J end lost 4 bases, and 21 bases lay between the germline ends. The CDR3 sequence is 16 residues long. CDR1 GTSNPN and CDR2 SVGIG come from the germline V gene (reference sequence). The data originate from a study of cytomegalovirus exposure and HLA in healthy donors. Points from the study as a whole: 150 to 200 TCR beta chains were listed as cytomegalovirus-associated. Most sequenced TCRs were rare (though some public TCRs occurred in many donors). Immune exposure information comprised only CMV serostatus.

While unrecorded immune exposures were likely, the donors were nominally healthy when sampled. The primer mix had 60 Vbeta and 13 Jbeta primers. TCRdb's copy holds only in-frame clones and misses some; the assay was immunoSEQ multiplex PCR. Its listing shows approximately 150,000 clones. Sequencing was done on a sample of PBMCs. This sequence joins TRBV30 and TRBJ1-2, with TRBD1 as a possible D gene (6 bases). This TCR was recovered from a woman in her forties or fifties in good health and CMV-seronegative. The CDR3 is CAWSISKEGGGYGYTF. The CDR3 bases are TGTGCCTGGAGCATTTCGAAAGAGGGAGGGGGCTATGGCTACACCTTC.